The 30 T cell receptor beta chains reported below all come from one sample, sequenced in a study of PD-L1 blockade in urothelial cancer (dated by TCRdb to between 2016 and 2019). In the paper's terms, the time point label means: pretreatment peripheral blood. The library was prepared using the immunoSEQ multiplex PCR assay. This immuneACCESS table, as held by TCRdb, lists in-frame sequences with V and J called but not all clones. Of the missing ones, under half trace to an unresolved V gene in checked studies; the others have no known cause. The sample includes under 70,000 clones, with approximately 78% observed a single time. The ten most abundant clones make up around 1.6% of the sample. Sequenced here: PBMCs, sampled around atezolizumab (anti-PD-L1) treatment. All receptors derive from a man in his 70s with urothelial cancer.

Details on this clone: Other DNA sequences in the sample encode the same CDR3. The CDR3 sequence is CAWSDPGLALSGEQYF. The CDR3 region has the DNA TGTGCCTGGAGTGACCCCGGACTAGCGCTTTCTGGCGAGCAGTACTTC. The J gene is TRBJ2-7, the V gene TRBV30; 9 nucleotides agree with TRBD2. The CDR3 has 16 amino acids. CDR1 and CDR2 (germline): GTSNPN, SVGIG (reference sequence). Trimming took 1 base from V and 6 from J; bases not matched to a gene: 13.

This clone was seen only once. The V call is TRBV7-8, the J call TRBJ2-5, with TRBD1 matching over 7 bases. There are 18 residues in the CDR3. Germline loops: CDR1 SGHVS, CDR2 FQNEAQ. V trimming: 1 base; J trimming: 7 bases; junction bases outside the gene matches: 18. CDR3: CASSLVPGQESSWGTQYF. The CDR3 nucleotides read TGTGCCAGCAGCTTAGTCCCCGGACAGGAGTCTTCTTGGGGGACCCAGTACTTC.

The CDR3 bases are TGTGCCAGCAGTTTAGTAGGGAGGGGAGAGACCCAGTACTTC. Translating gives CASSLVGRGETQYF. This sequence joins TRBV28 and TRBJ2-5; 7 bases match TRBD2. The CDR3 is made up of 14 amino acids. The J segment lost 4 bases and the V segment lost 2 bases, leaving 4 bases of the junction unmatched. Germline-derived CDR1 and CDR2 are MDHEN and SYDVKM.

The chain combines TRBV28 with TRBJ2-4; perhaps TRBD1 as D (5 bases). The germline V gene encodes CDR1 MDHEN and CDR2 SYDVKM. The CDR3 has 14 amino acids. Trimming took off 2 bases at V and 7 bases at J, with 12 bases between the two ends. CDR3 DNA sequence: TGTGCCAGCAGTTTAGGCGCAGGGTGGAACATTCAGTACTTC. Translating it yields CASSLGAGWNIQYF. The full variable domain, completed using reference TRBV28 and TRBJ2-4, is DVKVTQSSRYLVKRTGEKVFLECVQDMDHENMFWYRQDPGLGLRLIYFSYDVKMKEKGDIPEGYSVSREKKERFSLILESASTNQTSMYLCASSLGAGWNIQYFGAGTRLSVL.

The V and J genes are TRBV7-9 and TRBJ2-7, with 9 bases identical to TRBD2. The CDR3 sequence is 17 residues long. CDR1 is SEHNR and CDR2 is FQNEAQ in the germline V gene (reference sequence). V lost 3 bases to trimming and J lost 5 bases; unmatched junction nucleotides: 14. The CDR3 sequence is CASSFSSGRKVVDEQYF. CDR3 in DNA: TGTGCCAGCAGCTTCAGTAGCGGGAGAAAGGTTGTGGACGAGCAGTACTTC. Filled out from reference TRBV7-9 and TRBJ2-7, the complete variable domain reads DTGVSQNPRHKITKRGQNVTFRCDPISEHNRLYWYRQTLGQGPEFLTYFQNEAQLEKSRLLSDRFSAERPKGSFSTLEIQRTEQGDSAMYLCASSFSSGRKVVDEQYFGPGTRLTVT.

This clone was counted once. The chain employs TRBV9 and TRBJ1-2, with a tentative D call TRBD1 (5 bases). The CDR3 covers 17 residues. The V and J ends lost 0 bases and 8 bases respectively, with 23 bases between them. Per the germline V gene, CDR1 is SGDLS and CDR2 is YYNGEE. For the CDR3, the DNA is TGTGCCAGCAGCGTAGGAGTGGGAGGGGAATATAGAGGCGGCTACACCTTC. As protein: CASSVGVGGEYRGGYTF.

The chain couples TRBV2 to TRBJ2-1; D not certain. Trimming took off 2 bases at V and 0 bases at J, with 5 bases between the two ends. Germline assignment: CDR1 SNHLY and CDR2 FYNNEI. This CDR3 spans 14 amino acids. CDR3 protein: CASSELSSYNEQFF. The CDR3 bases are TGTGCCAGCAGTGAACTTAGCTCCTACAATGAGCAGTTCTTC.

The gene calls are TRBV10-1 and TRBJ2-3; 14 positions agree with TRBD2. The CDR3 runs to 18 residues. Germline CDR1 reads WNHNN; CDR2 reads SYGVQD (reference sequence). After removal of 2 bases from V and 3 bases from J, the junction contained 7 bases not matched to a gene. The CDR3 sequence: CASSETPTSGRGTDTQYF. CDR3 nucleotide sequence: TGCGCCAGCAGTGAGACCCCGACTAGCGGGAGGGGTACAGATACGCAGTATTTT.

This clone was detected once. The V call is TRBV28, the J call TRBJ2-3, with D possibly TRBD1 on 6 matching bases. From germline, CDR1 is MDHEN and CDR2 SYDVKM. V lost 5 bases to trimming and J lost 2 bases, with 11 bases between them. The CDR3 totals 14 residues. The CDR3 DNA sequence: TGTGCCAGCAGTGCGGACAGCTACACAGATACGCAGTATTTT. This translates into CASSADSYTDTQYF.

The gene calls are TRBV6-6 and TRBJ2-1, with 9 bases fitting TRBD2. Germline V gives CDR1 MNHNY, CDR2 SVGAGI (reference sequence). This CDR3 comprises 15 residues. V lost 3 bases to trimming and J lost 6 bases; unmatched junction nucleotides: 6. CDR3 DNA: TGTGCCAGCAGTTATTTCGCGGGAGGGTCCAATGAGCAGTTCTTC. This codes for CASSYFAGGSNEQFF.

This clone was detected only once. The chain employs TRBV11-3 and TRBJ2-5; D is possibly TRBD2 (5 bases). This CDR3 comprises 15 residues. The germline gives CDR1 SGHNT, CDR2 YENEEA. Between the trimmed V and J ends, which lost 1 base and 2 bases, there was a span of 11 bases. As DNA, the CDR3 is TGTGCCAGCAGCTTAGGTCTAGCCGGGCAAGAGACCCAGTACTTC. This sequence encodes CASSLGLAGQETQYF.

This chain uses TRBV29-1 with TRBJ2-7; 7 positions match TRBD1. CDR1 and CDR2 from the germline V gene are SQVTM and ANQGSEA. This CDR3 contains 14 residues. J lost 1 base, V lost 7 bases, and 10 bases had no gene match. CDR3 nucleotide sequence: TGCAGCGGGGGAACAGGGGTCCGTTCCTACGAGCAGTACTTC. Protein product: CSGGTGVRSYEQYF.

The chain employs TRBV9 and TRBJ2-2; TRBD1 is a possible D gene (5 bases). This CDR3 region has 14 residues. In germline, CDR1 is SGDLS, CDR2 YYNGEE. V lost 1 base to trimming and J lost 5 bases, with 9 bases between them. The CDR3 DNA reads TGTGCCAGCAGCGTAACCCCAGGGACCGGGGAGCTGTTTTTT. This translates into CASSVTPGTGELFF.

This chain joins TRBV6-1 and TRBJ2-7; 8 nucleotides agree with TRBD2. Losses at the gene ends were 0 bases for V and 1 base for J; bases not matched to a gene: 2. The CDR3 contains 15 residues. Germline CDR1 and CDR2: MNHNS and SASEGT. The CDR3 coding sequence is TGTGCCAGCAGTGAAGCACTAGCGGATTCCTACGAGCAGTACTTC. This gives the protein CASSEALADSYEQYF.

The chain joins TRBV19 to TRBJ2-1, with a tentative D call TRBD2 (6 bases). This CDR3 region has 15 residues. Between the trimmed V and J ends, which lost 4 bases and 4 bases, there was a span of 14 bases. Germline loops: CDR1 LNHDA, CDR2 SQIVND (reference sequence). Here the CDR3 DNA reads TGTGCCAGTAGTACCAGGGAACGGGGGTACAATGAGCAGTTCTTC. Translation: CASSTRERGYNEQFF.

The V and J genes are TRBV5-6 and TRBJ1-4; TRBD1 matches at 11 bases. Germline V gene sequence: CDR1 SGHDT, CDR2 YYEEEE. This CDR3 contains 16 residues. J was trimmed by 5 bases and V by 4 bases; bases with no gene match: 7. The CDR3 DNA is TGTGCCAGCAGCCAACTGGACAGGGGGCTGAATGAAAAACTGTTTTTT. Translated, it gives CASSQLDRGLNEKLFF.

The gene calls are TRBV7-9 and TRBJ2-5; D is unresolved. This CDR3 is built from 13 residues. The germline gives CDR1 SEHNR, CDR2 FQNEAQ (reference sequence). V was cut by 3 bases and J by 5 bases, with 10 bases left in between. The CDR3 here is CASSFEPPETQYF. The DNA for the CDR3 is TGTGCCAGCAGCTTCGAGCCGCCGGAGACCCAGTACTTC.

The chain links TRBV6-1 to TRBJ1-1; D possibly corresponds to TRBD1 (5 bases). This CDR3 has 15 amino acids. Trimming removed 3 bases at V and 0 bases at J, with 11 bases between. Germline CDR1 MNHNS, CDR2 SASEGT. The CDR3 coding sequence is TGTGCCAGCAGTGAGGGCAGGGTGGTGAACACTGAAGCTTTCTTT. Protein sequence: CASSEGRVVNTEAFF.

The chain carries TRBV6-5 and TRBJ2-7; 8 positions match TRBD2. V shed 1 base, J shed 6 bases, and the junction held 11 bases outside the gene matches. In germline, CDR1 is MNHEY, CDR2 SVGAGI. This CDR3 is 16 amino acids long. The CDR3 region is CASSYLSGSGPREQYF. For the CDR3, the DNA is TGTGCCAGCAGTTACTTGAGCGGGAGCGGCCCCCGCGAGCAGTACTTC.

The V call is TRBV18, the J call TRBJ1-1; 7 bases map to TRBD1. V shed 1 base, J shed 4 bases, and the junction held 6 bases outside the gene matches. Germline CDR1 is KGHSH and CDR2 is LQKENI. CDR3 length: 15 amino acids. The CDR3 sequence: CASSPQDRDLTEAFF. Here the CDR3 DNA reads TGTGCCAGCTCACCACAAGACAGGGACCTCACTGAAGCTTTCTTT.

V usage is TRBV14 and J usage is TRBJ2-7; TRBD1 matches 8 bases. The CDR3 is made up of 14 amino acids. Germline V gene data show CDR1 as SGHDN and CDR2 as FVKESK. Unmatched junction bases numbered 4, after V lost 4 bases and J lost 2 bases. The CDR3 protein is CASSPGQVTYEQYF. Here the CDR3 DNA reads TGTGCCAGCAGCCCGGGACAGGTAACCTACGAGCAGTACTTC.

This chain's CDR3 is CASSLGTEAFF. CDR3 nucleotide sequence: TGTGCCAGCAGTCTAGGGACAGAAGCTTTCTTT. The V gene is TRBV6-5, the J gene TRBJ1-1, with TRBD1 as a possible D gene (6 bases). Trimming pared 5 bases from V and 8 bases from J, leaving 9 bases between. Looked up from germline, CDR1 is MNHEY and CDR2 is SVGAGI. The CDR3 is 11 residues long.

The DNA of the CDR3 is TGCGCCAGCAGCCCGGTTAGTGGCGGGACAGTGAGGTCAGGCTCCTACAATGAGCAGTTCTTC. Its translation is CASSPVSGGTVRSGSYNEQFF. The genes are TRBV4-1 and TRBJ2-1; perhaps TRBD1 as D (7 bases). Trimming took 4 bases from V and 0 from J, leaving 28 bases between them. CDR3 length: 21 residues. The V gene's germline CDR1 is MGHRA and CDR2 YSYEKL.

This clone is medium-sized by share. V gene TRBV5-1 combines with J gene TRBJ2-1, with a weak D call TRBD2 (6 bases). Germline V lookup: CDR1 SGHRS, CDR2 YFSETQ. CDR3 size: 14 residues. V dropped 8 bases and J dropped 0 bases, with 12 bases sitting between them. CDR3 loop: CASREQSSYNEQFF. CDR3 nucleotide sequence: TGCGCCAGTCGGGAGCAAAGCTCCTACAATGAGCAGTTCTTC.

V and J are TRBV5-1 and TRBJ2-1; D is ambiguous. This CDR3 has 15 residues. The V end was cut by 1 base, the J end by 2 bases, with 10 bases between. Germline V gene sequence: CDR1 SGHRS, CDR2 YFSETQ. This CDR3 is CASSLRTTAYNEQFF. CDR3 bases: TGCGCCAGCAGCTTGAGAACTACCGCCTACAATGAGCAGTTCTTC. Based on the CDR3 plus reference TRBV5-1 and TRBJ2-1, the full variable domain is KAGVTQTPRYLIKTRGQQVTLSCSPISGHRSVSWYQQTPGQGLQFLFEYFSETQRNKGNFPGRFSGRQFSNSRSEMNVSTLELGDSALYLCASSLRTTAYNEQFFGPGTRLTVL.

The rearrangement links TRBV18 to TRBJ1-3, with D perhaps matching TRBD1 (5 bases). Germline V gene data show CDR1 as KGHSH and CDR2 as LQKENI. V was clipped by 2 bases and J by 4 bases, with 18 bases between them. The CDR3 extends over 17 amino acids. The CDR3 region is CASSPRSLGAGGNTIYF. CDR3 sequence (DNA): TGTGCCAGCTCACCAAGGTCCCTAGGGGCAGGAGGAAACACCATATATTTT.

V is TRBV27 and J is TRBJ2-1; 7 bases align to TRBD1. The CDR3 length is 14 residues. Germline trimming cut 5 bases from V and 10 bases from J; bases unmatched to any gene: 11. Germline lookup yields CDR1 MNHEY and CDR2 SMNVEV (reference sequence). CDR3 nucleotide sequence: TGTGCCAGCAGTCTGAACGGACAGGCAGGCGAGCAGTTCTTC. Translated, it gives CASSLNGQAGEQFF.

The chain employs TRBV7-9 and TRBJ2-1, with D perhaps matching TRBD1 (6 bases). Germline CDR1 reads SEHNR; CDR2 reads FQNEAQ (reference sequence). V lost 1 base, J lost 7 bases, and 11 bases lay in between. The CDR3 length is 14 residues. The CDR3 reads CASSLELGGNEQFF. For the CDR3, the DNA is TGTGCCAGCAGCTTAGAGTTAGGGGGAAATGAGCAGTTCTTC.

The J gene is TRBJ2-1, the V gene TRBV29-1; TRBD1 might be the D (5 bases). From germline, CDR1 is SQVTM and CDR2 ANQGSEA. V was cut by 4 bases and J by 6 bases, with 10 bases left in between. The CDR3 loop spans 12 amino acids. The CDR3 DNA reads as TGCAGCGTTGGACAGATAGTCAATGAGCAGTTCTTC. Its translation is CSVGQIVNEQFF.

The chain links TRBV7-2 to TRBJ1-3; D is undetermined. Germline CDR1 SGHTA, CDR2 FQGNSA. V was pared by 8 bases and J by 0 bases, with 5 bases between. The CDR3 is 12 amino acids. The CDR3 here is CASLSSGNTIYF. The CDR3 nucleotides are TGTGCCAGCCTCAGCTCTGGAAACACCATATATTTT.